This T cell receptor beta chain was obtained from a study of cytomegalovirus exposure and HLA in healthy donors. Study information: For the 300 to 400 genotyped donors, roughly 81% fell within the Caucasian-associated ancestry cluster. Whole-study findings and limits: Association of a missense DCLRE1C variant with TCR beta V- and J-gene trimming was reported in a later analysis. Cytomegalovirus status was reportedly diagnosed by the classifier with high specificity and sensitivity.

Germline CDR1 reads MNHEY; CDR2 reads SMNVEV (reference sequence). The CDR3 contains 14 residues. Turning to this clone: The antigen is undetermined.

The PCR employed 60 Vbeta primers together with 13 Jbeta primers. TCRdb's table, derived via immunoSEQ multiplex PCR, lists solely in-frame clones and lacks some. The sample has about 180,000 clones, roughly 82% seen once; the top ten hold under 1.5%. Sample: PBMCs. The chain recombines TRBV27 with TRBJ2-5; no reliable D call. TRBJ2-7 explains the end of the DNA better; the J call may be wrong. The receptor comes from a girl aged 2 to 9 in good health and CMV-seropositive. The CDR3 sequence is CASSLYRASYEQYF. The CDR3 bases are TGTGCCAGCAGTTTATACAGAGCATCCTACGAGCAGTACTTC.